What follows are 28 T cell receptor beta chains derived from one specimen sequenced in a study of T cells in Graves' hyperthyroidism and ophthalmopathy. RNA transcripts served as the template for amplifying TCR beta CDR3 regions. The TCR CDR3 first-round RT-PCR relied on the HTBI primer set. TCRdb used MiXCR to reprocess the multiplex PCR reads, holding one entry per CDR3 protein. The table records about 640,000 distinct CDR3 sequences, about 14% of them present only once. Sequencing was performed on blood. The receptors here all came from a woman aged 50 to 60 with Graves' ophthalmopathy.

The chain links TRBV12-3 or TRBV12-4 to TRBJ2-3; D gene ambiguous. This CDR3 comprises 12 residues. V was shortened by 0 bases and J by 8 bases, with 6 bases between the two germline ends. This CDR3 is CASSLAIRTQYF. The CDR3 DNA sequence: TGTGCCAGCAGTTTAGCGATTCGTACGCAGTATTTT.

For this clonotype: This sequence may be a read error, since a much larger clone differs from it by one base. The V and J genes are TRBV6-9 and TRBJ2-7; D is unclear. Trimming shortened V by 2 bases and J by 3 bases, and 14 bases separated the two germline ends. Germline V gene sequence: CDR1 MNHGY, CDR2 SVAAGI. The CDR3 extends over 15 amino acids. The CDR3 DNA reads as TGTGCCAGCAGTTATCTGCAGAGCAGCCTCTACGAGCAGTACTTC. The encoded protein is CASSYLQSSLYEQYF.

Many counts were recorded for this clonotype. The chain recombines TRBV28 with TRBJ2-4, with D tentatively TRBD2 (6 bases). This CDR3 spans 15 amino acids. In germline, CDR1 is MDHEN, CDR2 SYDVKM. The V and J ends lost 3 bases and 5 bases respectively, with 14 bases between them. The CDR3 nucleotides are TGTGCCAGCAGTTTTTGGGCAGCGGGCGAAAACATTCAGTACTTC. Translation gives CASSFWAAGENIQYF.

Ten or more counts support this clonotype. This chain connects TRBV15 to TRBJ2-5; TRBD2 might be the D (6 bases). The CDR3 runs to 13 residues. V was cut by 8 bases and J by 2 bases, with 12 bases left in between. Per germline, CDR1 LNHNV and CDR2 YYDKDF (reference sequence). CDR3: CATLEGSQETQYF. Here the CDR3 DNA reads TGTGCCACCTTGGAGGGCAGTCAAGAGACCCAGTACTTC.

This clonotype was seen repeatedly, ten times or more. The rearrangement uses TRBV5-1 and TRBJ1-2; D gene unclear. The V gene lost 0 bases and the J gene lost 0 bases, with 9 bases spanning the gap. The CDR3 has 15 amino acids. The V gene's germline CDR1 is SGHRS and CDR2 YFSETQ. The CDR3 reads CASSLGEAPNYGYTF. In nucleotides, the CDR3 is TGCGCCAGCAGCTTGGGGGAAGCCCCTAACTATGGCTACACCTTC.

Worth noting for this clonotype: A much larger clone lies one base from this, so it may be a read error. The CDR3 DNA follows: TGCGCCAGCAGCTTGGCCATTGGGGCGGACACTGGAGCTTTCTTT. This encodes CASSLAIGADTGAFF. This chain joins TRBV5-1 and TRBJ1-1, with D possibly being TRBD1 (5 bases). This CDR3 contains 15 residues. CDR1 is SGHRS and CDR2 is YFSETQ in the germline V gene. The full variable domain, with the rest looked up from reference TRBV5-1 and TRBJ1-1, is KAGVTQTPRYLIKTRGQQVTLSCSPISGHRSVSWYQQTPGQGLQFLFEYFSETQRNKGNFPGRFSGRQFSNSRSEMNVSTLELGDSALYLCASSLAIGADTGAFFGQGTRLTVV.

The table lists this clonotype with many counts. The chain links TRBV18 to TRBJ1-4; D is possibly TRBD1 (5 bases). V shed 2 bases and J shed 8 bases, with 18 bases lying between them. CDR1 and CDR2 (germline): KGHSH, LQKENI. The CDR3 runs 16 residues. CDR3 protein: CASSPIIGTQREKLFF. As DNA, the CDR3 is TGTGCCAGCTCACCAATCATTGGGACCCAACGAGAAAAACTGTTTTTT.

This clonotype was seen more than once but under ten times. The chain uses TRBV29-1 and TRBJ2-4; 16 bases line up with TRBD2. This CDR3 is built from 15 residues. V lost 4 bases, J lost 9 bases, and 6 bases stayed unmatched. The germline V gene encodes CDR1 SQVTM and CDR2 ANQGSEA. As DNA, the CDR3 is TGCAGCGTTGGGGGACTAGCGGGAGGGCCCGGCATTCAGTACTTC. It encodes CSVGGLAGGPGIQYF.

This clonotype was detected ten times or more. The chain links TRBV29-1 to TRBJ1-1, with D perhaps TRBD1 (5 bases). Germline V lookup: CDR1 SQVTM, CDR2 ANQGSEA. V was clipped by 6 bases and J by 2 bases, with 13 bases between them. The CDR3 runs 13 residues. CDR3 sequence reads: CSVTGTLNTEAFF. CDR3 DNA: TGCAGCGTGACCGGGACGCTAAACACTGAAGCTTTCTTT.

This clonotype has a count of ten or more. The V gene is TRBV28, the J gene TRBJ2-7; 10 nucleotides line up with TRBD1. This CDR3 has 14 residues. CDR1 is MDHEN, CDR2 SYDVKM, per germline. Trimming removed 2 bases from V and 6 bases from J; junction bases left unmatched: 4. The CDR3 nucleotides read TGTGCCAGCAGTTTACAGGACAGGGGGGCCGAGCAGTACTTC. Residues: CASSLQDRGAEQYF.

This clonotype has ten or more counts. This rearrangement joins TRBV6-5 to TRBJ2-5; D perhaps matches TRBD2 (7 bases). V was pared by 0 bases and J by 5 bases, with 13 bases between. CDR1 is MNHEY and CDR2 is SVGAGI in the germline V gene. This CDR3 has 15 residues. The CDR3 bases are TGTGCCAGCAGTTACTCGGTGGGAGGGGGGGAGACCCAGTACTTC. This translates into CASSYSVGGGETQYF.

This chain uses TRBV29-1 with TRBJ1-1; D gene unclear. Looked up from germline, CDR1 is SQVTM and CDR2 is ANQGSEA. The CDR3 runs 11 residues. With 5 bases removed from V and 1 base from J, the gap between germline ends came to 5 bases. CDR3: CSVTTNTEAFF. The CDR3 nucleotides are TGCAGCGTTACAACGAACACTGAAGCTTTCTTT.

The gene calls are TRBV7-6 and TRBJ2-1; D is unclear. Germline CDR1 SGHVS, CDR2 FNYEAQ. Between the trimmed V and J ends, which lost 3 bases and 3 bases, there was a span of 18 bases. This CDR3 is built from 17 residues. CDR3 in amino acids: CASSFPERQANYNEQFF. CDR3 bases: TGTGCCAGCAGCTTCCCTGAGCGCCAAGCGAACTACAATGAGCAGTTCTTC.

This clonotype was counted at least ten times. This rearrangement joins TRBV19 to TRBJ2-2; 7 positions match TRBD1. After removal of 4 bases from V and 4 bases from J, the junction contained 6 bases not matched to a gene. The CDR3 is made up of 15 amino acids. Germline CDR1 LNHDA, CDR2 SQIVND (reference sequence). DNA for the CDR3: TGTGCCAGTAGTAAGGACAGGACATTCACCGGGGAGCTGTTTTTT. This sequence encodes CASSKDRTFTGELFF.

V is TRBV14 and J is TRBJ2-1; TRBD2 matches at 9 bases. V lost 1 base to trimming and J lost 4 bases; unmatched junction nucleotides: 8. Germline V gene sequence: CDR1 SGHDN, CDR2 FVKESK. The length of the CDR3 is 17 residues. The CDR3, as DNA: TGTGCCAGCAGCCAAGCGGGCATAGCGGGAGATTACAATGAGCAGTTCTTC. It is translated as CASSQAGIAGDYNEQFF.

This clonotype was seen only a few times. The V gene is TRBV4-2, the J gene TRBJ2-7; TRBD2 might be the D (8 bases). From germline, CDR1 is LGHNA and CDR2 YNFKEQ. Between the trimmed V and J ends, which lost 7 bases and 1 base, there was a span of 17 bases. This CDR3 is built from 15 residues. CDR3 region: CASTSGRGQSYEQYF. The CDR3 DNA follows: TGTGCCAGCACTTCCGGGAGGGGGCAATCCTACGAGCAGTACTTC.

The chain combines TRBV24-1 with TRBJ1-2, with D unclear. Trimming left V 3 bases short and J 4 bases short, with 11 bases between. The CDR3 consists of 14 residues. CDR1 is KGHDR and CDR2 is SFDVKD in the germline V gene. CDR3 protein: CATSDPGQFYGYTF. The CDR3 DNA reads as TGTGCCACCAGTGATCCCGGCCAGTTCTATGGCTACACCTTC.

This clonotype came up many times. The V gene is TRBV11-1, the J gene TRBJ1-3; the D gene is possibly TRBD1 (5 bases). The CDR3 is made up of 15 amino acids. Germline CDR1 is SGHAT and CDR2 is FQDESV (reference sequence). The germline V and J ends were trimmed by 2 bases and 1 base, with 9 bases remaining between them. This CDR3 reads CASSLQRGSGNTIYF. The CDR3, as DNA: TGTGCCAGCAGCTTACAGAGGGGATCTGGAAACACCATATATTTT. Variable domain in full (rest from reference TRBV11-1 and TRBJ1-3): EAEVAQSPRYKITEKSQAVAFWCDPISGHATLYWYRQILGQGPELLVQFQDESVVDDSQLPKDRFSAERLKGVDSTLKIQPAELGDSAMYLCASSLQRGSGNTIYFGEGSWLTVV.

The chain employs TRBV28 and TRBJ1-6, with TRBD1 identical over 9 bases. Trimming cost V 6 bases and J 6 bases; bases outside gene matches: 6. The germline gives CDR1 MDHEN, CDR2 SYDVKM. This CDR3 is 15 amino acids long. CDR3 coding DNA: TGTGCCAGCAGAAAAGGGACAGGGAGTAATTCACCCCTCCACTTT. This codes for CASRKGTGSNSPLHF.

This clonotype was picked up many times. The chain joins TRBV27 to TRBJ2-5; D is unclear. The CDR3 is 13 amino acids. The V end was cut by 4 bases, the J end by 7 bases, with 13 bases between. CDR1 is MNHEY, CDR2 SMNVEV, per germline (reference sequence). CDR3 bases: TGTGCCAGCAGTTCTCACGGTTTGGCGACCCAGTACTTC. Translation gives CASSSHGLATQYF.

This clonotype was seen a few times. The chain employs TRBV4-3 and TRBJ2-2, with a weak D call TRBD1 (5 bases). Germline assignment: CDR1 LGHNA and CDR2 YSLEER. The CDR3 is 16 residues long. The germline V and J ends were trimmed by 4 bases and 4 bases, with 16 bases remaining between them. For the CDR3, the DNA is TGCGCCAGCAGCCGAGCCTCGGCAGGGTTCACCGGGGAGCTGTTTTTT. This translates into CASSRASAGFTGELFF.

Many counts were recorded for this clonotype. The V and J genes are TRBV5-5 and TRBJ2-1, with TRBD2 matching 10 bases. Germline V gene sequence: CDR1 SGHKS, CDR2 YYEKEE (reference sequence). The CDR3 runs to 16 residues. Trimming took 4 bases from V and 7 from J; bases not matched to a gene: 11. The CDR3 DNA reads TGTGCCAGCAGCCACCAAGCGGGAGGGCCGCGTAATGAGCAGTTCTTC. Protein: CASSHQAGGPRNEQFF. The full variable domain, completed using reference TRBV5-5 and TRBJ2-1, is DAGVTQSPTHLIKTRGQQVTLRCSPISGHKSVSWYQQVLGQGPQFIFQYYEKEERGRGNFPDRFSARQFPNYSSELNVNALLLGDSALYLCASSHQAGGPRNEQFFGPGTRLTVL.

A note on this clonotype: A read error may explain this, as a much larger clone is one base away. The gene calls are TRBV6-2 or TRBV6-3 and TRBJ2-5, with TRBD2 identical over 14 bases. The germline gives CDR1 MNHEY, CDR2 SVGEGT. This CDR3 region has 16 residues. The CDR3 nucleotides are TGTGCCAACAGTTACCAGGGACTAGCGGGAGAAAAGACCCAGTACTTC. Residues: CANSYQGLAGEKTQYF.

This clonotype was counted at least ten times. The chain recombines TRBV5-1 with TRBJ2-1, with 10 bases fitting TRBD2. V shed 2 bases, J shed 0 bases, and the junction held 2 bases outside the gene matches. Per the germline V gene, CDR1 is SGHRS and CDR2 is YFSETQ. This CDR3 is 16 amino acids long. The CDR3 nucleotides are TGCGCCAGCAGCTTACTAGCGGGACCCTCCTACAATGAGCAGTTCTTC. Its translation: CASSLLAGPSYNEQFF.

This clonotype came up many times. The CDR3 DNA reads as TGTGCCAGCAGCCCAAAGGTTTTCGAGCAGTACTTC. Protein sequence: CASSPKVFEQYF. The rearrangement uses TRBV7-8 and TRBJ2-7; D gene unclear. The CDR3 is 12 residues long. Germline V gene sequence: CDR1 SGHVS, CDR2 FQNEAQ. V shed 5 bases and J shed 6 bases, with 11 bases lying between them.

This clonotype has just a few counts. The chain uses TRBV18 and TRBJ2-1; D not resolved. Germline V gives CDR1 KGHSH, CDR2 LQKENI. V gave up 3 bases and J gave up 2 bases, with 11 bases separating them. The length of the CDR3 is 15 residues. The CDR3 DNA is TGTGCCAGCTCACCCCCTGTCAGCCCCTACAATGAGCAGTTCTTC. This sequence encodes CASSPPVSPYNEQFF.

The rearrangement joins TRBV28 to TRBJ1-3; no reliable D call. Germline values: CDR1 MDHEN, CDR2 SYDVKM. Trimming took 5 bases from V and 2 from J, leaving 16 bases between them. The CDR3 sequence is 16 residues long. The chain's CDR3 is CASSVPGFLTGNTIYF. CDR3 in DNA: TGTGCCAGCAGTGTGCCAGGTTTTCTTACTGGAAACACCATATATTTT.

This clonotype appeared many times. The chain is built from TRBV18 and TRBJ2-4; D not certain. The V end was cut by 1 base, the J end by 6 bases, with 10 bases between. Germline V gene sequence: CDR1 KGHSH, CDR2 LQKENI. This CDR3 has 14 residues. CDR3 DNA: TGTGCCAGCTCACCACTCACAGATGGAAACATTCAGTACTTC. It codes for CASSPLTDGNIQYF.